This TCR beta chain stems from a study of blood T cell repertoires in COVID-19. Study overall: The United States, Italy and Spain were the sources of the acute and convalescent COVID-19 samples. PBMCs, B-cell-depleted T cells, or T cells provided the cDNA or gDNA that made up the material.

This CDR3 contains 14 residues. Looked up from germline, CDR1 is MDHEN and CDR2 is SYDVKM. The ends lost 6 bases at V and 3 bases at J; junction bases unmatched: 5. The authors' processing: Researchers report that nucleated cell counts were estimated from reference gene primer amplification. Repertoires were generated with immunoSEQ multiplex PCR, while TCRdb's copy carries only in-frame clones and drops some. V and J calls and clone size are copied from that table; D and trimming were computed from the DNA. The data show about 60,000 clones, about nine tenths seen once. Material: peripheral blood. The TCR was taken from a human donor with acute or convalescent COVID-19. The donor label of this sample is uncertain. The chain has TRBV28 and TRBJ2-4, with 7 bases identical to TRBD1. CDR3 amino acids: CASSPGTDKNIQYF. CDR3 DNA sequence: TGTGCCAGCAGCCCAGGGACAGACAAAAACATTCAGTACTTC.